The present T cell receptor beta chain was sequenced within a study of T-cell reconstitution after alpha-beta-depleted transplantation in children (dated by TCRdb to about 2016). With regard to the full study: T-cell immune reconstitution after TCRalphabeta/CD19-depleted allogeneic hematopoietic cell transplantation in children was quantitatively tracked in the study by means of TCR repertoire profiling.

This clonotype was detected many times. The antigen this receptor binds is unknown. Per-base qualities were not stored, and no clone one base away is much larger. The germline V gene (reference sequence) gives CDR1 as SEHNR and CDR2 as FQNEAQ. From the cysteine through the phenylalanine, the CDR3 covers 13 amino acids. Kept here is only the CDR3 DNA, which spans 39 bases and is read in frame from base 1. The V and J ends are trimmed by 2 bases and 4 bases, leaving 7 bases between them. Receptor amplification or capture employed PCR. TCRdb names Illumina HiSeq 2500 as the instrument used. To normalize quantification of the TCRbeta repertoire, the TCR libraries were built with molecular barcoding that relied on unique molecular identifiers. The public sequencing data were trimmed at Q25 with fastp and processed into clonotypes with MiXCR by TCRdb, which kept only in-frame beta chains. Rows matching on CDR3 protein sequence are summarized as one entry with the most common DNA and genes. Present in this sample are 490,000 or so distinct CDR3 sequences, around 12% of which were seen just once. Together, the top ten hold about 5.4% of the sample.

This chain joins TRBV7-9 to TRBJ2-3; the D gene assignment is ambiguous. Sample: PBMCs from the stem cell graft donor, taken from the stem cell graft. The TCR comes from a human donor who donated a stem cell graft to a child with combined immunodeficiency. The CDR3 reads as follows: CASSLLGADTQYF. The DNA sequence reads TGTGCCAGCAGCTTATTGGGCGCAGATACGCAGTATTTT.